These T cell receptor beta chains were read from a single sample in a study of T cells in Graves' hyperthyroidism and ophthalmopathy. TCRdb recomputed calls from the multiplex PCR reads with MiXCR, one row per CDR3 protein. The repertoire holds a few hundred thousand distinct CDR3 sequences, around 21% seen once, with approximately 25% in the top ten. Sequenced material: blood. The origin of the receptors is a man aged 18 to 30 with Graves' hyperthyroidism. Each CDR3 is given with its conserved first and last residue. The D gene is left open where the match is weak. Some rows mark clone size as missing; the rest say once, few, many or name a class of expanded clone.

j_gene	d_gene	abundance	v_gene	CDR3nt	CDR3aa
TRBJ1-1	TRBD1	-	TRBV11-2	TGTGCCAGCAGCCTCAAGGGGGCTCGGATGAACACTGAAGCTTTCTTT	CASSLKGARMNTEAFF
TRBJ2-7	-	-	TRBV30	TGTGCCTGGAGTATCCAGGGTCTCTACGAGCAGTACTTC	CAWSIQGLYEQYF
TRBJ2-7	-	-	TRBV6-2/TRBV6-3	TGTGCCAGCAGTTATCTCCGAAGGAGTTCTGGCAGGGGTGAGGACGAGCAGTACTTC	CASSYLRRSSGRGEDEQYF
TRBJ1-6	-	-	TRBV29-1	TGCAGCGTTGCGGAGACAGAGAGTTCACCCCTCCACTTT	CSVAETESSPLHF
TRBJ2-6	-	many	TRBV20-1	TGCAGTGCCCTGATCAATGGGGCCAACGTCCTGACTTTC	CSALINGANVLTF
TRBJ1-5	-	many	TRBV20-1	TGCAGTGCTAAGGCGGAGGGGGGGGATCAGCCCCAGCATTTT	CSAKAEGGDQPQHF
TRBJ2-5	TRBD2	-	TRBV6-1	TGTGCCAGCAGGCTAACTAGCGTACAAGAGACCCAGTACTTC	CASRLTSVQETQYF
TRBJ2-7	-	-	TRBV29-1	TGCAGCGTTGAGGCGGGGTTTTACGAGCAGTACTTC	CSVEAGFYEQYF
TRBJ2-2	-	many	TRBV12-3/TRBV12-4	TGTGCCAGCAGTCCCACAGCTACCGGGGAGCTGTTTTTT	CASSPTATGELFF
TRBJ2-5	-	many	TRBV6-1	TGTGCCAGCAGTGAAACGGAAGAGACCCAGTACTTC	CASSETEETQYF
TRBJ2-7	-	many	TRBV6-1	TGTGCCAGCAGCCCCGAGAGGCCCGAGGGGAACGAGCAGTACTTC	CASSPERPEGNEQYF
TRBJ1-5	TRBD1	many	TRBV6-1	TGTGCCAGCAGTGAATGGGGGACAGCCGTCAATCAGCCCCAGCATTTT	CASSEWGTAVNQPQHF
TRBJ1-4	-	-	TRBV5-6	TGTGCCAGCAGCTTGGTCGGGGATGAAAAACTGTTTTTT	CASSLVGDEKLFF
TRBJ2-5	TRBD2	-	TRBV28	TGTGCCAGCCTAGTAGCGGGAGGGGCTTACGGGACCCAGTACTTC	CASLVAGGAYGTQYF
TRBJ2-7	TRBD1	-	TRBV9	TGTGCCAGCAGCGCTGGGACAGTTACCCTCGAGCAGTACTTC	CASSAGTVTLEQYF
TRBJ1-1	-	many	TRBV27	TGTGCCAGCATAGGTTGGGGACGGGAAGGTGAAGCTTTCTTT	CASIGWGREGEAFF
TRBJ1-2	-	many	TRBV2	TGTGCCAGCAGTGAAGGAATGGTACTCTATGGCTACACCTTC	CASSEGMVLYGYTF
TRBJ1-2	-	many	TRBV6-5	TGTGCCAGCAGTTACGGGGGGGGCAACTATGGCTACACCTTC	CASSYGGGNYGYTF
TRBJ1-1	-	many	TRBV19	TGTGCCAGTAGGAATGGGGGCACTGAAGCTTTCTTT	CASRNGGTEAFF
TRBJ2-7	TRBD1	-	TRBV6-1	TGTGCCAGCAGTCCCCAGACAGGGTCCGTCTACGAGCAGTACTTC	CASSPQTGSVYEQYF
TRBJ1-5	-	few	TRBV4-1	TGCGCCAGCAGCCAAGACCCCTGGCGGGGGTTCAATCAGCCCCAGCATTTT	CASSQDPWRGFNQPQHF
TRBJ2-7	TRBD2	-	TRBV7-6	TGTGCCAGCAGCTGGGGGGGTATCTACGAGCAGTGCTTC	CASSWGGIYEQCF
TRBJ2-2	-	many	TRBV9	TGTGCCAGCAGCGCTGTCGACTGGGACACCGGGGAGCTGTTTTTT	CASSAVDWDTGELFF
TRBJ2-7	-	many	TRBV11-2	TGTGCCAGCAGCTTAGTGCTTAAGCGGGAGCAGTACTTC	CASSLVLKREQYF
TRBJ1-2	-	many	TRBV24-1	TGTGCCACCAGTGGACGGTCAGGGAGCGGCTACACCTTC	CATSGRSGSGYTF
TRBJ1-1	TRBD1	many	TRBV9	TGTGCCAGCAGCGTAACAGGGGTGGGCACTGAAGCTTTCTTT	CASSVTGVGTEAFF